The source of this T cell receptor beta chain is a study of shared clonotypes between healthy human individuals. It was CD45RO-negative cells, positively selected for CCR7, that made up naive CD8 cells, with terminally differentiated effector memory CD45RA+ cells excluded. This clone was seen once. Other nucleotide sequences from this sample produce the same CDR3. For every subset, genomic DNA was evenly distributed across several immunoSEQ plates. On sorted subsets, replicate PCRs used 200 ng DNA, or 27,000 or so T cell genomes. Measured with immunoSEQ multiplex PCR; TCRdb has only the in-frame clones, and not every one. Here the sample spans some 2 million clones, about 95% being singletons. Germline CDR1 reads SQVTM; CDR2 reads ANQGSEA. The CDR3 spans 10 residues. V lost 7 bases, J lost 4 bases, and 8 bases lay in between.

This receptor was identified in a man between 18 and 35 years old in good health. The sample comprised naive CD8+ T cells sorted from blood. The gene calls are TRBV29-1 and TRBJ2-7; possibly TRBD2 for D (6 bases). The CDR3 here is CSGGDYEQYF. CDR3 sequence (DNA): TGCAGCGGGGGGGATTACGAGCAGTACTTC.